The TCR beta chain under discussion was sequenced for a study of radiation and T cells in renal cell carcinoma. Study results and limitations: Baseline intratumoral clonotype presence is unknown without pretreatment biopsies.

A note on this clone: Its specificity is not known.

Germline CDR1 is LNHDA and CDR2 is SQIVND (reference sequence). The CDR3 spans 14 residues. Trimming shortened V by 8 bases and J by 1 base, and 11 bases separated the two germline ends. TCRdb's copy holds only in-frame clones and misses some; the assay was immunoSEQ multiplex PCR. The table lists some 70,000 clones, about four fifths of them singletons, with about 6% in the top ten. The time point denotes: blood 2 weeks post-SBRT. The sample's treatment: 15 Gy SBRT to primary tumor, nephrectomy 4 weeks later. The chain employs TRBV19 and TRBJ2-2, with D perhaps TRBD1 or TRBD2 (5 bases each). Here the sequenced sample was blood, taken from a patient whose treatment included radiotherapy and nephrectomy. This clonotype was obtained from a man in his sixties with renal cell carcinoma. CDR3 region: CASREGWNTGELFF. As DNA, the CDR3 is TGTGCCAGTCGCGAGGGGTGGAACACCGGGGAGCTGTTTTTT.